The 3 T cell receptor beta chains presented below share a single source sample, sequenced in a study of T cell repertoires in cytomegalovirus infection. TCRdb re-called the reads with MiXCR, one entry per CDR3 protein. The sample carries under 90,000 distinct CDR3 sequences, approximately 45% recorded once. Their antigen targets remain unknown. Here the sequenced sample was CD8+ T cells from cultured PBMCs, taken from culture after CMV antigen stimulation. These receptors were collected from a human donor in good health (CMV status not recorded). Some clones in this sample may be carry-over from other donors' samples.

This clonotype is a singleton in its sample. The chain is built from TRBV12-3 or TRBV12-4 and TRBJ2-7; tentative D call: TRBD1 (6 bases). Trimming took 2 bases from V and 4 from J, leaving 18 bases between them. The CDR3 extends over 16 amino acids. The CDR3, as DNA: TGTGCCAGCAGTTTAACGGACAGCACATTCGGGTACGAGCAGTACTTC. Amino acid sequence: CASSLTDSTFGYEQYF.

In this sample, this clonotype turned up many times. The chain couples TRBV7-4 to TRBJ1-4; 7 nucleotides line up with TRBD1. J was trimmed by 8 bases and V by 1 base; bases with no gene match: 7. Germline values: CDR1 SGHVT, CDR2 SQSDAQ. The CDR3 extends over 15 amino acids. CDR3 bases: TGTGCCAGCAGCTTAGTCAACAGGGGAAAAGAAAAACTGTTTTTT. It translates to CASSLVNRGKEKLFF.

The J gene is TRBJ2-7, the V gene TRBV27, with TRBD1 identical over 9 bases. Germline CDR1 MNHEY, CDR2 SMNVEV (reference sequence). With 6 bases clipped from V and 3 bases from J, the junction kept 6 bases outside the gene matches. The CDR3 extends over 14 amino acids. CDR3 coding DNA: TGTGCCAGCAGCTCTCACAGGGGGCACTACGAGCAGTACTTC. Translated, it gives CASSSHRGHYEQYF.